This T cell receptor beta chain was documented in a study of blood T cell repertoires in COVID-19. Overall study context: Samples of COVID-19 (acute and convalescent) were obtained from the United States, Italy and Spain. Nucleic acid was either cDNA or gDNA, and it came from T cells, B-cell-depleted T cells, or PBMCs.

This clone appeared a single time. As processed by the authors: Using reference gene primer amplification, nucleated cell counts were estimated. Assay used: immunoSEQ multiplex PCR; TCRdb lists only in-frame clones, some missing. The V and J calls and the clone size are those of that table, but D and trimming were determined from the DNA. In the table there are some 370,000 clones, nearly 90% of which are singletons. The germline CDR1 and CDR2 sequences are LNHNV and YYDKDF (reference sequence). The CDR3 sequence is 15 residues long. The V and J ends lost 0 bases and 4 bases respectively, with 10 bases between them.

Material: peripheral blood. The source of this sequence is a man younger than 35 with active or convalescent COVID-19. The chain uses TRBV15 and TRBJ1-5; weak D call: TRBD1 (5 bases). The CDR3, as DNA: TGTGCCACCAGCAGAGATCGAGCAGGGAATCAGCCCCAGCATTTT. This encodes CATSRDRAGNQPQHF.